This T cell receptor (beta chain) was profiled in a study of cytotoxic CD8 clonotypes in ibrutinib-treated CLL. Whole-study context: With a range of 6 to 36, the median treatment time before response samples were taken was over 9 months. The study, taken as a whole, reports: Higher clonality was seen at ibrutinib response and a return toward baseline at progression. Sustained-remission and progressing patients' sampling times differed.

Note on this clone: Antigen specificity is unknown.

Germline loops: CDR1 MNHEY, CDR2 SVGAGI. V was cut by 4 bases and J by 4 bases, with 10 bases left in between. The CDR3 runs 13 residues. This table comes from immunoSEQ multiplex PCR, and its TCRdb copy is limited to in-frame clones, with some not included. The sample records 97,000 or so clones, approximately 82% being singletons. The J gene is TRBJ2-5, the V gene TRBV6-5; D possibly corresponds to TRBD2 (6 bases). The source material was PBMCs, sampled after 12 months of ibrutinib treatment. The receptor was isolated from a human donor with chronic lymphocytic leukemia. CDR3 amino acids: CASSLTSRETQYF. Written as DNA, the CDR3 is TGTGCCAGCAGTTTGACTAGTCGAGAGACCCAGTACTTC.